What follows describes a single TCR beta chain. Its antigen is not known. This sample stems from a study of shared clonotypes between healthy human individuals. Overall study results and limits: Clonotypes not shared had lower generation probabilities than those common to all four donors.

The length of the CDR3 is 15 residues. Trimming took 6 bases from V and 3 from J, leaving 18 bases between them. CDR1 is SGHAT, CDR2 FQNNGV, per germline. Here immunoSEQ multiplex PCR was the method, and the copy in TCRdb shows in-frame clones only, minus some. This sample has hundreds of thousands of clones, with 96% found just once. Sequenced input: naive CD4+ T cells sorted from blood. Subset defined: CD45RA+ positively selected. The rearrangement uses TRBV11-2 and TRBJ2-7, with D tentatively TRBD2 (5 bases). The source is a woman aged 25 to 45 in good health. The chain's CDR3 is CASSPRARSFYEQYF. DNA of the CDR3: TGTGCCAGCAGTCCGCGGGCCAGGTCCTTCTACGAGCAGTACTTC.